A selection of T cell receptor beta chains follows, all from one sample in a study of blood T cell repertoires in COVID-19. Using immunoSEQ multiplex PCR, the repertoire was profiled, and TCRdb retains in-frame clones only, with some absent. The sample lists roughly 380,000 clones, 85% seen once, with under 4% in the top ten. Input material: peripheral blood. The receptor source for this set is a woman aged 18-29 years with acute or convalescent COVID-19. The CDR3 runs from the conserved cysteine through the conserved F or W. The D gene is left open where the match is weak.

>TRBV4-2|TRBD2|TRBJ2-1
CASSPRGGPYNEQFF
TGTGCCAGCAGCCCCCGGGGGGGGCCTTACAATGAGCAGTTCTTC
>TRBV19|NA|TRBJ1-1
CASSMGKPGAYTEAFF
TGTGCCAGTAGTATGGGGAAGCCAGGGGCGTACACTGAAGCTTTCTTT
>TRBV28|TRBD1|TRBJ1-6
CASSLWTGVSSPLHF
TGTGCCAGCAGTTTGTGGACAGGGGTAAGTTCACCCCTCCACTTT
>TRBV12-3/TRBV12-4|NA|TRBJ1-1
CASSLSRQTEAFF
TGTGCCAGCAGTTTATCACGACAAACTGAAGCTTTCTTT
>TRBV27|TRBD1|TRBJ2-2
CASSHPGTGTGELFF
TGTGCCAGCAGCCACCCCGGGACAGGGACCGGGGAGCTGTTTTTT
>TRBV9|TRBD2|TRBJ2-1
CASSVARASGRNEQFF
TGTGCCAGCAGCGTAGCTAGGGCTAGCGGGAGAAATGAGCAGTTCTTC
>TRBV19|NA|TRBJ1-2
CASQLSTGRRGYTF
TGTGCCAGTCAACTATCGACGGGTCGACGTGGCTACACCTTC
>TRBV3-1/TRBV3-2|TRBD2|TRBJ2-3
CASSQASAGVFTDTQYF
TGTGCCAGCAGCCAAGCTTCCGCGGGAGTATTTACAGATACGCAGTATTTT
>TRBV27|NA|TRBJ1-1
CASSLIGGILPAEAFF
TGTGCCAGCAGTTTGATAGGGGGTATCTTACCGGCTGAAGCTTTCTTT
>TRBV19|NA|TRBJ1-5
CASSIGGHSNQPQHF
TGTGCCAGTAGTATAGGTGGACATAGCAATCAGCCCCAGCATTTT
>TRBV30|TRBD1|TRBJ1-1
CAWSVPDRAFF
TGTGCCTGGAGTGTGCCGGACAGGGCTTTCTTT
>TRBV10-2|NA|TRBJ2-5
CASKAEQGSLDQQYF
TGCGCCAGCAAAGCTGAACAGGGATCCCTGGATCAGCAGTACTTC
>TRBV10-3|NA|TRBJ1-5
CAISPTDQPQHF
TGTGCCATCAGTCCGACAGATCAGCCCCAGCATTTT
>TRBV18|NA|TRBJ2-3
CASSPGARTDTQYF
TGTGCCAGCTCACCAGGGGCGCGCACAGATACGCAGTATTTT